This T cell receptor beta chain was recorded in a study of T cells after yellow fever vaccination. Germline V gene sequence: CDR1 SGHTA, CDR2 FQGNSA. With 4 bases removed from V and 5 bases from J, the gap between germline ends came to 8 bases. This CDR3 has 13 amino acids. This clonotype has only a few counts. Template switching with 5'RACE generated the TCR cDNA and added a universal primer site and UMIs. TCRdb re-analysed the 5' RACE reads in MiXCR, keeping a single row per CDR3 protein. This sample has 150,000 or so distinct CDR3 sequences, with around 7.3% found just once. Specimen: CD4+ T cells sorted from PBMCs, collected around 5 days after the first yellow fever vaccination. This clonotype was obtained from a man aged 18 to 29 who received the YFV17D yellow fever vaccine. V and J are TRBV7-2 and TRBJ2-2; no clear D. The CDR3 is CASSYRRTGELFF. CDR3 sequence (DNA): TGTGCCAGCAGCTACCGAAGGACCGGGGAGCTGTTTTTT. The whole variable domain, filled in from reference TRBV7-2 and TRBJ2-2, reads GAGVSQSPSNKVTEKGKDVELRCDPISGHTALYWYRQSLGQGLEFLIYFQGNSAPDKSGLPSDRFSAERTGGSVSTLTIQRTQQEDSAVYLCASSYRRTGELFFGEGSRLTVL.